The T cell receptor beta chain described here comes from a study of T cell repertoires in cytomegalovirus infection. Details on this clonotype: The antigen remains undetermined.

Germline values: CDR1 MNHEY, CDR2 SVGEGT. The CDR3 is 17 amino acids. After removal of 5 bases from V and 2 bases from J, the junction contained 12 bases not matched to a gene. TCRdb re-called the reads with MiXCR, one entry per CDR3 protein. The table lists approximately 74,000 distinct CDR3 sequences, approximately 40% of them singletons, with about 92% in the top ten. The rearrangement uses TRBV6-2 or TRBV6-3 and TRBJ2-3; TRBD2 aligns across 8 bases. Sequenced here: CD8+ T cells from cultured PBMCs, sampled from culture after CMV antigen stimulation. This receptor was identified in a human donor in good health (CMV status not recorded). Some clones in this sample may be carry-over from other donors' samples. The DNA for the CDR3 is TGTGCCAGCAGTCCCCTGGAGGAGCGGGGGCCCACAGATACGCAGTATTTT. Its translation: CASSPLEERGPTDTQYF.